The 22 T cell receptor beta chains listed next were all sequenced from one sample in a study of beta chain features in type 1 diabetes. These TCRs are of unknown antigen specificity. Of the isolated RNA, all was reverse transcribed, and so the sequenced material was expressed TCRB transcripts. Using immunoSEQ multiplex PCR, the repertoire was profiled, and TCRdb retains in-frame clones only, with some absent. The table shows roughly 70,000 clones, with roughly 50% occurring only once. The study, taken as a whole, reports: TCRB CDR3s from Type 1 diabetes patients were moderately but significantly shorter in all four CD4+ subsets.

The sample comprised central memory CD4+ T cells from blood. The receptors were sampled from a man aged 30 to 39 with type 1 diabetes.

The V call is TRBV30, the J call TRBJ1-2, with TRBD1 matching over 9 bases. Germline V gene lookup returns CDR1 GTSNPN and CDR2 SVGIG (reference sequence). The CDR3 runs 15 residues. V lost 2 bases and J lost 5; bases outside the gene matches: 9. This CDR3 is CAWSIGQGIRYGYTF. The DNA of the CDR3 is TGTGCCTGGAGTATCGGACAGGGGATTCGGTATGGCTACACCTTC. Full variable domain (remainder filled in from reference TRBV30 and TRBJ1-2): SQTIHQWPATLVQPVGSPLSLECTVEGTSNPNLYWYRQAAGRGLQLLFYSVGIGQISSEVPQNLSASRPQDRQFILSSKKLLLSDSGFYLCAWSIGQGIRYGYTFGSGTRLTVV.

The chain employs TRBV11-2 and TRBJ2-3; unclear D gene. CDR1 and CDR2 from the germline V gene are SGHAT and FQNNGV. The CDR3 runs 14 residues. V lost 5 bases to trimming and J lost 4 bases, with 13 bases between them. The CDR3 DNA reads TGTGCCAGCAGCCTCCAACTCATTGCAGATACGCAGTATTTT. Its protein is CASSLQLIADTQYF.

This chain links TRBV11-2 with TRBJ2-3, with TRBD1 as a possible D gene (6 bases). The CDR3 contains 14 residues. Germline CDR1 reads SGHAT; CDR2 reads FQNNGV. Deletions cut 5 bases from V and 8 bases from J, with 17 bases between. CDR3 DNA: TGTGCCAGCAGCCCCACTGGGGGACACCTTACGCAGTATTTT. Protein sequence: CASSPTGGHLTQYF.

The J gene is TRBJ1-2, the V gene TRBV6-5; 9 positions agree with TRBD1. V lost 0 bases, J lost 7 bases, and 6 bases stayed unmatched. The CDR3 sequence is 15 residues long. CDR1 and CDR2 (germline): MNHEY, SVGAGI. CDR3 residues: CASSYSGTGLSGYTF. DNA for the CDR3: TGTGCCAGCAGTTACTCCGGGACAGGGTTAAGTGGCTACACCTTC.

The chain is built from TRBV5-1 and TRBJ2-5, with 8 positions matching TRBD1. Germline CDR1 SGHRS, CDR2 YFSETQ. This CDR3 is built from 14 residues. With 4 bases clipped from V and 4 bases from J, the junction kept 6 bases outside the gene matches. CDR3 sequence reads: CASSQRTGPETQYF. For the CDR3, the DNA is TGCGCCAGCAGCCAACGGACAGGGCCAGAGACCCAGTACTTC.

The V gene is TRBV27, the J gene TRBJ1-1; tentatively, D is TRBD1 (6 bases). This CDR3 spans 13 amino acids. Per the germline V gene, CDR1 is MNHEY and CDR2 is SMNVEV (reference sequence). Trimming stripped 3 bases from V and 3 bases from J, with 8 bases between. CDR3 nucleotides: TGTGCCAGCAGTTTTAACAGGGACACTGAAGCTTTCTTT. This translates into CASSFNRDTEAFF.

CDR3 DNA: TGCGCCAGCAGCTTGGGGGCCAAGAACACCGGGGAGCTGTTTTTT. It yields the protein CASSLGAKNTGELFF. The gene calls are TRBV5-1 and TRBJ2-2; D remains unclear. Germline CDR1 SGHRS, CDR2 YFSETQ. The CDR3 is made up of 15 amino acids. Trimming removed 0 bases from V and 1 base from J, with 7 bases in between. Using reference TRBV5-1 and TRBJ2-2 for the parts outside the CDR3, the full variable domain is KAGVTQTPRYLIKTRGQQVTLSCSPISGHRSVSWYQQTPGQGLQFLFEYFSETQRNKGNFPGRFSGRQFSNSRSEMNVSTLELGDSALYLCASSLGAKNTGELFFGEGSRLTVL.

The rearrangement links TRBV2 to TRBJ1-5; D unclear. The ends were cut back, 8 bases at V and 3 bases at J, with 8 bases in the middle. Germline CDR1 is SNHLY and CDR2 is FYNNEI. The CDR3 extends over 12 amino acids. The CDR3 loop reads CASGESNQPQHF. Here the CDR3 DNA reads TGTGCCAGCGGGGAGTCCAATCAGCCCCAGCATTTT.

This chain links TRBV7-9 with TRBJ2-2; 8 bases are a match to TRBD2. J gave up 3 bases and V 4 bases, and 13 bases lay outside the gene matches. CDR1 is SEHNR and CDR2 is FQNEAQ in the germline V gene (reference sequence). The CDR3 runs to 18 residues. CDR3: CASSSPKNGGADTGELFF. The CDR3 region has the DNA TGTGCCAGCAGCTCCCCTAAAAACGGGGGGGCCGACACCGGGGAGCTGTTTTTT.

The V call is TRBV5-1, the J call TRBJ2-3, with TRBD1 identical over 9 bases. Germline trimming cut 5 bases from V and 3 bases from J; bases unmatched to any gene: 7. The CDR3 spans 15 residues. Germline assignment: CDR1 SGHRS and CDR2 YFSETQ. CDR3 coding DNA: TGCGCCAGCAGAACGGGACAGGGTTGGACAGATACGCAGTATTTT. Its protein product is CASRTGQGWTDTQYF.

The CDR3 here is CASSQGTGYDSPLHF. In DNA form, the CDR3 reads TGTGCCAGCAGCCAGGGGACAGGGTACGATTCACCCCTCCACTTT. This chain links TRBV5-6 with TRBJ1-6; 9 nucleotides align to TRBD1. V lost 4 bases, J lost 8 bases, and 7 bases stayed unmatched. Germline lookup yields CDR1 SGHDT and CDR2 YYEEEE. This CDR3 has 15 amino acids.

The chain uses TRBV6-1 and TRBJ1-1; weak D call: TRBD1 (5 bases). CDR3 size: 13 residues. Trimming took 2 bases from V and 5 from J, leaving 9 bases between them. Per germline, CDR1 MNHNS and CDR2 SASEGT. CDR3 loop: CASSELGGTEAFF. CDR3 bases: TGTGCCAGCAGTGAATTGGGGGGGACTGAAGCTTTCTTT.

This clone turned up a few times. This chain connects TRBV6-1 to TRBJ2-1; 7 nucleotides align to TRBD2. V lost 4 bases to trimming and J lost 8 bases; unmatched junction nucleotides: 11. The CDR3 has 15 residues. The germline CDR1 and CDR2 sequences are MNHNS and SASEGT. CDR3 protein: CASSGVSGISDEQFF. The CDR3 bases are TGTGCCAGCAGTGGAGTAAGCGGGATCTCCGATGAGCAGTTCTTC.

The V and J genes are TRBV5-1 and TRBJ2-5, with D perhaps matching TRBD1 (5 bases). Germline assignment: CDR1 SGHRS and CDR2 YFSETQ. The V end lost 0 bases, the J end lost 3 bases, and 6 bases lay between the germline ends. CDR3 length equals 13 residues. The CDR3 sequence is CASSLGREETQYF. CDR3 coding DNA: TGCGCCAGCAGCTTGGGCAGGGAAGAGACCCAGTACTTC. The complete variable domain, with remaining parts taken from reference TRBV5-1 and TRBJ2-5, reads KAGVTQTPRYLIKTRGQQVTLSCSPISGHRSVSWYQQTPGQGLQFLFEYFSETQRNKGNFPGRFSGRQFSNSRSEMNVSTLELGDSALYLCASSLGREETQYFGPGTRLLVL.

This clone was picked up one time. The rearrangement joins TRBV19 to TRBJ2-5; D not certain. The germline V gene has CDR1 LNHDA and CDR2 SQIVND (reference sequence). V lost 10 bases and J lost 4, with 13 bases in between. The CDR3 contains 12 residues. The DNA of the CDR3 is TGTGCCACCGCGGCGAGAGGAGAGACCCAGTACTTC. Its protein product is CATAARGETQYF.

The gene calls are TRBV4-1 and TRBJ1-2; TRBD1 is a possible D gene (5 bases). The CDR3 is 14 residues long. V was trimmed by 0 bases and J by 8 bases, leaving 13 bases between them. Germline V lookup: CDR1 MGHRA, CDR2 YSYEKL. The CDR3 coding sequence is TGCGCCAGCAGCCAAGAGCAGGGTTTGGGCGGCTACACCTTC. Residues: CASSQEQGLGGYTF.

This clone was detected only a few times. The chain has TRBV30 and TRBJ2-7, with TRBD2 matching over 10 bases. V was pared by 0 bases and J by 4 bases, with 0 bases of the junction left unmatched. Germline lookup yields CDR1 GTSNPN and CDR2 SVGIG (reference sequence). This CDR3 is built from 13 residues. CDR3 nucleotide sequence: TGTGCCTGGAGTGTACTAGCGGGGTACGAGCAGTACTTC. Protein: CAWSVLAGYEQYF.

V is TRBV10-3 and J is TRBJ1-3; D unclear. Trimming shortened V by 3 bases and J by 1 base, and 7 bases separated the two germline ends. The germline CDR1 and CDR2 sequences are ENHRY and SYGVKD. The CDR3 runs to 14 residues. CDR3: CAISDPRSGNTIYF. The CDR3 coding sequence is TGTGCCATCAGTGATCCCAGATCTGGAAACACCATATATTTT.

This chain links TRBV6-5 with TRBJ1-2, with D possibly matching TRBD1 (6 bases). V was shortened by 6 bases and J by 1 base, with 12 bases between the two germline ends. CDR3 length equals 14 residues. CDR1 is MNHEY and CDR2 is SVGAGI in the germline V gene. CDR3 DNA sequence: TGTGCCAGCAGCCTAGGACAGCGTAACTATGGCTACACCTTC. Amino acid sequence: CASSLGQRNYGYTF.

This clone has more than one count but fewer than ten. V gene TRBV29-1 combines with J gene TRBJ2-7, with TRBD1 matching over 7 bases. Germline V gene lookup returns CDR1 SQVTM and CDR2 ANQGSEA. The CDR3 totals 13 residues. The V gene end was trimmed by 5 bases and the J gene end by 3 bases; junction bases not matched to a gene: 7. DNA for the CDR3: TGCAGCGTTTCTGCAGGGGGACGCTACGAGCAGTACTTC. Its translation is CSVSAGGRYEQYF.

The chain recombines TRBV18 with TRBJ2-5; D is possibly TRBD1 (6 bases). CDR1 and CDR2 from the germline V gene are KGHSH and LQKENI. This CDR3 is 14 amino acids long. Trimming left V 6 bases short and J 3 bases short, with 14 bases between. CDR3 bases: TGTGCCAGCTCCCTGACTGGACAGAAAGAGACCCAGTACTTC. Translating it yields CASSLTGQKETQYF.

A few counts support this clone. The rearrangement joins TRBV7-2 to TRBJ2-6; TRBD2 agrees at 12 bases. V shed 1 base and J 4 bases; nucleotides not matched to a gene: 8. CDR1 is SGHTA and CDR2 is FQGNSA in the germline V gene. CDR3 size: 19 residues. DNA for the CDR3: TGTGCCAGCAGCTTAGGTCCGGGACTAGCGGGTCGGGGGGCCAACGTCCTGACTTTC. It translates to CASSLGPGLAGRGANVLTF.